The 5 T cell receptor beta chains in this list originate from one sample, sequenced in a study of cytomegalovirus exposure and HLA in healthy donors. It was with 60 Vbeta and 13 Jbeta primers that the PCR ran. Using immunoSEQ multiplex PCR, the repertoire was profiled, and TCRdb retains in-frame clones only, with some absent. Of about 170,000 clones listed, roughly 71% were seen once; the top ten hold about 2.7%. Sequencing input: PBMCs. The receptors were gathered from a woman between 50 and 59 years old in good health and CMV-seropositive.

This chain connects TRBV2 to TRBJ2-7; the match to TRBD1 covers 7 bases. V lost 6 bases and J lost 0; bases outside the gene matches: 2. In germline, CDR1 is SNHLY, CDR2 FYNNEI. The CDR3 runs 13 residues. The CDR3 coding sequence is TGTGCCAGCAGGGACAGGAGCTCCTACGAGCAGTACTTC. Residues: CASRDRSSYEQYF.

The chain has TRBV18 and TRBJ1-2; TRBD1 matches at 7 bases. The length of the CDR3 is 16 residues. Germline V gene lookup returns CDR1 KGHSH and CDR2 LQKENI. The trim removed 0 bases at V and 8 bases at J, leaving 12 bases unmatched. CDR3: CASSPPSRVQGEGYTF. The DNA of the CDR3 is TGTGCCAGCTCACCACCAAGTAGAGTGCAGGGGGAAGGCTACACCTTC.

This clone has only a few counts. The rearrangement uses TRBV5-6 and TRBJ2-3; D not resolved. Per germline, CDR1 SGHDT and CDR2 YYEEEE. V lost 0 bases and J lost 0, with 11 bases in between. This CDR3 comprises 16 residues. CDR3 residues: CASSLDLFESTDTQYF. In DNA, the CDR3 is TGTGCCAGCAGCTTGGACCTTTTCGAGAGCACAGATACGCAGTATTTT.

The chain links TRBV7-2 to TRBJ1-1; D gene uncertain. This CDR3 is 14 amino acids long. Germline CDR1 reads SGHTA; CDR2 reads FQGNSA. V shed 8 bases and J shed 0 bases, with 13 bases lying between them. The CDR3 spells CASAAGIMNTEAFF. The CDR3 nucleotides read TGTGCCAGCGCAGCGGGTATTATGAACACTGAAGCTTTCTTT.

This clone was picked up a small number of times. The rearrangement uses TRBV4-2 and TRBJ1-2; possible D gene TRBD1, 6 bases. The V gene lost 0 bases and the J gene lost 8 bases, with 13 bases spanning the gap. From germline, CDR1 is LGHNA and CDR2 YNFKEQ. This CDR3 comprises 14 residues. CDR3 nucleotide sequence: TGTGCCAGCAGCCAAGAGAGGACAGCCTGGGGCTACACCTTC. This encodes CASSQERTAWGYTF.